The 23 T cell receptor beta chains given below trace back to one sample, sequenced in a study of cytomegalovirus exposure and HLA in healthy donors. Amplification used 60 Vbeta primers and 13 Jbeta primers. This table comes from immunoSEQ multiplex PCR, and its TCRdb copy is limited to in-frame clones, with some not included. The data show over 150,000 clones, about 80% seen once. Sequenced: PBMCs. All receptors derive from a young man in good health and CMV-seropositive.

The chain is built from TRBV5-6 and TRBJ2-3, with D possibly TRBD2 on 6 matching bases. CDR1 is SGHDT and CDR2 is YYEEEE in the germline V gene. The CDR3 is made up of 15 amino acids. The V end was cut by 2 bases, the J end by 0 bases, with 10 bases between. The CDR3 nucleotides read TGTGCCAGCAGCTTTAGCGGACCTAGCACAGATACGCAGTATTTT. It is translated as CASSFSGPSTDTQYF.

The table lists this clone with a few counts. The J gene is TRBJ2-5, the V gene TRBV6-5; 7 bases are shared with TRBD2. This CDR3 region has 13 residues. Trimming removed 4 bases from V and 11 bases from J; junction bases left unmatched: 10. Germline V lookup: CDR1 MNHEY, CDR2 SVGAGI. The CDR3 here is CASSFTSDRRQYF. CDR3 in DNA: TGTGCCAGCAGTTTTACTAGCGACCGAAGGCAGTACTTC.

The genes are TRBV5-1 and TRBJ2-6, with 11 bases lining up with TRBD1. Germline V gene lookup returns CDR1 SGHRS and CDR2 YFSETQ. V trimming: 9 bases; J trimming: 2 bases; junction bases outside the gene matches: 4. This CDR3 spans 15 amino acids. This CDR3 reads CATGQGATGANVLTF. CDR3 in DNA: TGCGCCACCGGACAGGGGGCTACTGGGGCCAACGTCCTGACTTTC.

The chain recombines TRBV7-3 with TRBJ2-2; no firm D call. The CDR3 runs to 13 residues. Trimming pared 5 bases from V and 6 bases from J, leaving 10 bases between. The germline CDR1 and CDR2 sequences are SGHTA and FQGTGA. CDR3 coding DNA: TGTGCCAGCAGCCCGAACATGGCCGGGGAGCTGTTTTTT. This gives the protein CASSPNMAGELFF.

The genes are TRBV10-2 and TRBJ2-2; D unclear. Germline V CDR1 and CDR2: WSHSY, SAAADI. This CDR3 comprises 15 residues. Trimming left V 1 base short and J 5 bases short, with 11 bases between. CDR3 loop: CASSELEQFTGELFF. The CDR3 DNA reads as TGCGCCAGCAGTGAGTTAGAACAGTTTACCGGGGAGCTGTTTTTT.

The chain has TRBV5-1 and TRBJ2-3, with TRBD2 identical over 7 bases. V trimming: 0 bases; J trimming: 7 bases; junction bases outside the gene matches: 8. The CDR3 runs to 15 residues. CDR1 and CDR2 from the germline V gene are SGHRS and YFSETQ. Here the CDR3 DNA reads TGCGCCAGCAGCTTGGCGGTCGGGAGGTCCTATACGCAGTATTTT. Amino acids: CASSLAVGRSYTQYF.

This clone was observed a single time. The chain recombines TRBV6-1 with TRBJ2-2, with 9 nucleotides matching TRBD1. CDR3 length: 16 residues. Germline CDR1 is MNHNS and CDR2 is SASEGT. J was trimmed by 4 bases and V by 4 bases; bases with no gene match: 7. The chain's CDR3 is CASSGWDRAGTGELFF. CDR3 nucleotides: TGTGCCAGCAGTGGCTGGGACAGGGCGGGCACCGGGGAGCTGTTTTTT.

Comments on this clone: Within the sample, other DNA sequences also encode this same CDR3. The chain carries TRBV7-2 and TRBJ2-5; D is perhaps TRBD1 (5 bases). This CDR3 contains 13 residues. The germline V and J ends were trimmed by 1 base and 3 bases, with 6 bases remaining between them. The germline gives CDR1 SGHTA, CDR2 FQGNSA. The CDR3 coding sequence is TGTGCCAGCAGCTTAGTGACAGAAGAGACCCAGTACTTC. This gives the protein CASSLVTEETQYF.

This clone was picked up one time. The rearrangement joins TRBV7-3 to TRBJ2-5; the D gene is possibly TRBD2 (6 bases). The V gene lost 5 bases and the J gene lost 5 bases, with 15 bases spanning the gap. This CDR3 is 14 amino acids long. Germline V CDR1 and CDR2: SGHTA, FQGTGA. This chain's CDR3 is CASSPAGSGETQYF. CDR3 bases: TGTGCCAGCAGCCCAGCGGGCTCGGGGGAGACCCAGTACTTC.

The chain combines TRBV29-1 with TRBJ2-7, with D perhaps TRBD2 (6 bases). The germline gives CDR1 SQVTM, CDR2 ANQGSEA. The CDR3 loop spans 12 amino acids. V lost 1 base and J lost 6, with 10 bases in between. CDR3 amino acids: CSVEGPGLEQYF. DNA of the CDR3: TGCAGCGTTGAAGGTCCGGGACTCGAGCAGTACTTC.

This chain connects TRBV10-3 to TRBJ2-3; no clear D gene. The CDR3 extends over 13 amino acids. Trimming cost V 3 bases and J 2 bases, with 6 bases left between them. From germline, CDR1 is ENHRY and CDR2 SYGVKD. The CDR3 protein is CAISELFTDTQYF. The DNA for the CDR3 is TGTGCCATCAGTGAACTATTCACAGATACGCAGTATTTT.

The rearrangement uses TRBV19 and TRBJ2-1; 8 nucleotides line up with TRBD2. CDR3 length: 17 amino acids. Germline-derived CDR1 and CDR2 are LNHDA and SQIVND (reference sequence). V trimming: 2 bases; J trimming: 0 bases; junction bases outside the gene matches: 6. The CDR3 here is CASSIRTSTSSYNEQFF. CDR3 nucleotide sequence: TGTGCCAGTAGTATACGGACTAGCACTAGCTCCTACAATGAGCAGTTCTTC.

The rearrangement links TRBV27 to TRBJ2-1, with TRBD2 matching over 7 bases. The CDR3 is 14 amino acids. Germline CDR1 MNHEY, CDR2 SMNVEV (reference sequence). V lost 6 bases, J lost 9 bases, and 11 bases stayed unmatched. This CDR3 reads CASSGLGHFGEQFF. CDR3 bases: TGTGCCAGCAGCGGACTAGGGCACTTCGGTGAGCAGTTCTTC.

The chain has TRBV15 and TRBJ2-7; 12 nucleotides agree with TRBD2. The CDR3 sequence is 15 residues long. Trimming cost V 2 bases and J 5 bases; bases outside gene matches: 4. In germline, CDR1 is LNHNV, CDR2 YYDKDF (reference sequence). The CDR3 spells CATSRPSGRVDEQYF. For the CDR3, the DNA is TGTGCCACCAGCAGACCTAGCGGGAGGGTTGACGAGCAGTACTTC.

The J gene is TRBJ1-2, the V gene TRBV19; TRBD1 matches at 9 bases. The CDR3 consists of 14 residues. Germline CDR1 LNHDA, CDR2 SQIVND (reference sequence). V was clipped by 7 bases and J by 3 bases; unmatched bases: 6. CDR3 residues: CASKGDRADYGYTF. The CDR3 coding sequence is TGTGCCAGTAAGGGGGACAGGGCCGACTATGGCTACACCTTC.

This chain uses TRBV5-1 with TRBJ2-3, with D perhaps matching TRBD1 (5 bases). There are 14 residues in the CDR3. Trimming cost V 3 bases and J 0 bases, with 8 bases left between them. The germline V gene encodes CDR1 SGHRS and CDR2 YFSETQ. CDR3 sequence: CASSSTDSTDTQYF. CDR3 DNA sequence: TGCGCCAGCAGCTCGACAGATAGCACAGATACGCAGTATTTT.

This chain links TRBV27 with TRBJ2-7; 10 nucleotides align to TRBD1. Germline V lookup: CDR1 MNHEY, CDR2 SMNVEV (reference sequence). The V gene end was trimmed by 3 bases and the J gene end by 5 bases; junction bases not matched to a gene: 7. This CDR3 comprises 15 residues. The CDR3 DNA is TGTGCCAGCAGTTTCCCCGACAGGGGGCTCAACGAGCAGTACTTC. Protein product: CASSFPDRGLNEQYF.

A single count supports this clone. The rearrangement uses TRBV28 and TRBJ2-1; the D gene is possibly TRBD2 (6 bases). Germline-derived CDR1 and CDR2 are MDHEN and SYDVKM. The CDR3 extends over 17 amino acids. Deletions cut 1 base from V and 6 bases from J, with 19 bases between. The CDR3 coding sequence is TGTGCCAGCAGTTTATACCCCCCGGGAGAAAGCTCCAATGAGCAGTTCTTC. Translation gives CASSLYPPGESSNEQFF.

The gene calls are TRBV9 and TRBJ1-3, with D perhaps TRBD1 (5 bases). CDR1 and CDR2 from the germline V gene are SGDLS and YYNGEE. Trimming stripped 5 bases from V and 0 bases from J, with 12 bases between. The CDR3 runs to 15 residues. The CDR3 here is CASRRDYSSGNTIYF. The CDR3 DNA reads as TGTGCCAGCAGGAGGGACTACAGCTCTGGAAACACCATATATTTT.

This clone was found a few times. The chain carries TRBV5-4 and TRBJ2-3; TRBD1 matches 8 bases. Germline-derived CDR1 and CDR2 are SGHNT and YYREEE (reference sequence). Trimming cost V 2 bases and J 0 bases; bases outside gene matches: 5. The CDR3 extends over 16 amino acids. CDR3 bases: TGTGCCAGCAGCTTACAGGGGGTCACTAGCACAGATACGCAGTATTTT. Translated, it gives CASSLQGVTSTDTQYF.

The chain joins TRBV9 to TRBJ2-3, with 12 bases fitting TRBD2. The CDR3 is made up of 17 amino acids. The junction had 7 bases not matched to a gene; V was cut back by 3 bases and J by 2 bases. Looked up from germline, CDR1 is SGDLS and CDR2 is YYNGEE. This chain's CDR3 is CASSANRTSGNTDTQYF. CDR3 in DNA: TGTGCCAGCAGCGCAAACCGGACTAGCGGGAACACAGATACGCAGTATTTT. Looking up the rest from reference TRBV9 and TRBJ2-3 gives the full variable domain: DSGVTQTPKHLITATGQRVTLRCSPRSGDLSVYWYQQSLDQGLQFLIQYYNGEERAKGNILERFSAQQFPDLHSELNLSSLELGDSALYFCASSANRTSGNTDTQYFGPGTRLTVL.

The chain links TRBV9 to TRBJ2-7, with unresolved D. This CDR3 comprises 15 residues. V lost 0 bases to trimming and J lost 2 bases, with 12 bases between them. Per germline, CDR1 SGDLS and CDR2 YYNGEE. CDR3 nucleotides: TGTGCCAGCAGCGTAGTGGTAGAAATTCCCTACGAGCAGTACTTC. It translates to CASSVVVEIPYEQYF.

This clone came up a few times. The V gene is TRBV19, the J gene TRBJ1-1; 7 positions agree with TRBD1. The CDR3 contains 13 residues. In germline, CDR1 is LNHDA, CDR2 SQIVND (reference sequence). V trimming: 10 bases; J trimming: 6 bases; junction bases outside the gene matches: 11. The CDR3 here is CATSPQGDAEAFF. In DNA, the CDR3 is TGTGCCACCTCCCCCCAGGGGGACGCTGAAGCTTTCTTT.